The subject of this entry is one T cell receptor beta chain. These data originate in a study of PD-L1 blockade in urothelial cancer. Clones were sequenced by immunoSEQ multiplex PCR, and TCRdb holds only the in-frame ones, with some missing. The table records about 130,000 clones, around 86% of them present only once. This CDR3 contains 15 residues. The ends lost 0 bases at V and 4 bases at J; junction bases unmatched: 7. Germline V gives CDR1 SGHRS, CDR2 YFSETQ. Time point of the sample: peripheral blood 6 weeks after treatment start. Sequences were derived from PBMCs, sampled around atezolizumab (anti-PD-L1) treatment. This rearrangement joins TRBV5-1 to TRBJ2-7, with 7 positions matching TRBD1. The TCR sequence derives from a middle-aged man with urothelial cancer. Written as DNA, the CDR3 is TGCGCCAGCAGCTTGGACCAACAGGGGATGTACGAGCAGTACTTC. Translated, it gives CASSLDQQGMYEQYF.